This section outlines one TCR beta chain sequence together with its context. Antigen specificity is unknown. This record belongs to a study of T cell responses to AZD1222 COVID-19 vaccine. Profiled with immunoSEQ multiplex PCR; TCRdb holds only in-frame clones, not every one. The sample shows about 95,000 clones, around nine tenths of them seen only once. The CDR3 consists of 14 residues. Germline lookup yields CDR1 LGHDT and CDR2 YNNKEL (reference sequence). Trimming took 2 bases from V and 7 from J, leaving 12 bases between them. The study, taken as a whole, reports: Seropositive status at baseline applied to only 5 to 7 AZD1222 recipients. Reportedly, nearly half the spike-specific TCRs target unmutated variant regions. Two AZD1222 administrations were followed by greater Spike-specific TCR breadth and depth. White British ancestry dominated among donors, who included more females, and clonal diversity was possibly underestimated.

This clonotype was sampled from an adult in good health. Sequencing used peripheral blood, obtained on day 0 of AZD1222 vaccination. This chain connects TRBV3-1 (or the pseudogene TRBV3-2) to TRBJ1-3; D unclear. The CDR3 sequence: CASSQSWTENTIYF. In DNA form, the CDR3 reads TGTGCCAGCAGCCAATCCTGGACCGAGAACACCATATATTTT.